The text below deals with one T cell receptor (beta chain). What it binds is not known. Terminally differentiated effector memory CD45RA+ cells were left out of the naive CD8 fraction, which was CD45RO-negative and positively selected for CCR7. The data stem from a study of shared clonotypes between healthy human individuals. The data were produced by immunoSEQ multiplex PCR, yet TCRdb's version contains in-frame clones alone and is incomplete. The sample holds around 620,000 clones, approximately 95% seen once. This CDR3 contains 17 residues. Germline V gene lookup returns CDR1 MNHNS and CDR2 SASEGT. The V segment lost 0 bases and the J segment 2 bases; nucleotides outside the gene matches: 10. Study-level results: Generation probabilities were higher for clonotypes shared across all four sorted-subset donors than for unshared ones.

The source is a woman aged 30 to 39 in good health. The chain couples TRBV6-1 to TRBJ2-7, with TRBD1 identical over 7 bases. Input material: naive CD8+ T cells sorted from blood. CDR3 region: CASSEAITPGQPYEQYF. The CDR3 DNA sequence: TGTGCCAGCAGTGAAGCTATCACCCCGGGACAGCCCTACGAGCAGTACTTC.